Listed here is a single T cell receptor beta chain. Its antigen is unidentified. The data are from a study of T cells expressing NK-cell markers. Study in general: CD3+CD56+NKG2C+, CD3+CD56+NKG2C- and CD3+CD56-NKG2C+ T cells, once sorted, supplied the TCR beta repertoires. Among the eight sequenced donors, seven tested HCMV-seropositive and one tested seronegative. Study observations and caveats: It was still unclear whether expanded NKG2C+ T cell clones were HCMV specific.

TCRdb reworked the 5' RACE reads into one entry per CDR3 protein, no DNA. This specimen shows fewer than 400,000 distinct CDR3 sequences; the ten leading clones hold roughly 5.2%. The CDR3 extends over 14 amino acids. The germline gives CDR1 SGHRS, CDR2 YFSETQ. The sequenced sample was blood T cells: a sorted CD56 or NKG2C T cell subset, CD4+ or CD8+ T cells, or bulk PBMC T cells (not recorded which). The TCR sequence derives from a man aged 18 to 70 in good health. V gene TRBV5-1 combines with J gene TRBJ2-1; TCRdb indicates TRBD2, and absent DNA this call remains unverified. The CDR3 here is CASSNSGVYNEQFF.